This T cell receptor beta chain was found in a study of blood T cell repertoires in COVID-19. Measured with immunoSEQ multiplex PCR; TCRdb has only the in-frame clones, and not every one. The sample holds 55,000 to 80,000 clones, approximately 88% seen once. As regards this clone: The sample holds other DNA sequences that translate to the same CDR3.

CDR1 is MNHEY, CDR2 SVGAGI, per germline. The CDR3 contains 15 residues. The V end lost 2 bases, the J end lost 2 bases, and 10 bases lay between the germline ends. This TCR came from a man in his fifties or sixties with acute or convalescent COVID-19. The chain couples TRBV6-5 to TRBJ1-5, with D possibly TRBD1 on 5 matching bases. Sequencing was done on a sample of peripheral blood. The chain's CDR3 is CASSYTGDGNQPQHF. For the CDR3, the DNA is TGTGCCAGCAGTTACACGGGGGATGGCAATCAGCCCCAGCATTTT.